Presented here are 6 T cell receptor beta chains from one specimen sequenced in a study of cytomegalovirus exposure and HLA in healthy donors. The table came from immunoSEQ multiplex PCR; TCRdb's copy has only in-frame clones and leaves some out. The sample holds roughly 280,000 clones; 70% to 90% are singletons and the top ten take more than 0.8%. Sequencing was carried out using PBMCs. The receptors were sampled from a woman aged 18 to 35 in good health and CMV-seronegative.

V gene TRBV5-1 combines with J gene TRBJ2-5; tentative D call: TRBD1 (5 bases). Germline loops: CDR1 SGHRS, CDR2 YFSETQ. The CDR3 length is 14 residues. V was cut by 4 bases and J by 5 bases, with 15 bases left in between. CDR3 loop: CASSPNRPGETQYF. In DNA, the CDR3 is TGCGCCAGCAGCCCTAACAGGCCAGGGGAGACCCAGTACTTC.

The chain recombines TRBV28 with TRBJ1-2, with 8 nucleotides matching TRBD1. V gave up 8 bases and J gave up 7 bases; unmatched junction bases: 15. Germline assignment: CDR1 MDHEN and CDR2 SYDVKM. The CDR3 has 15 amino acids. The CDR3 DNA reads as TGTGCCAGCGGAATTCCGACGGACAGGGTATTTGGCTACACCTTC. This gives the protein CASGIPTDRVFGYTF.

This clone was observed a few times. This CDR3 is CASSSIAGRGKYEQYF. The CDR3 nucleotides read TGTGCCAGCAGCTCCATAGCGGGCAGAGGTAAATACGAGCAGTACTTC. This chain uses TRBV11-2 with TRBJ2-7; TRBD2 matches at 7 bases. Germline trimming cut 4 bases from V and 4 bases from J; bases unmatched to any gene: 13. This CDR3 contains 16 residues. The V gene's germline CDR1 is SGHAT and CDR2 FQNNGV. Full variable domain (outside the CDR3, taken from reference TRBV11-2 and TRBJ2-7): EAGVAQSPRYKIIEKRQSVAFWCNPISGHATLYWYQQILGQGPKLLIQFQNNGVVDDSQLPKDRFSAERLKGVDSTLKIQPAKLEDSAVYLCASSSIAGRGKYEQYFGPGTRLTVT.

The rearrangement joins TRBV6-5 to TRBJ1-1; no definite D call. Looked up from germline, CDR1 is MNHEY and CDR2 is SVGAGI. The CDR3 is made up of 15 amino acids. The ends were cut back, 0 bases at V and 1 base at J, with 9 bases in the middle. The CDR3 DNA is TGTGCCAGCAGTTACTCGGCAGCTAGGAACACTGAAGCTTTCTTT. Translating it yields CASSYSAARNTEAFF.

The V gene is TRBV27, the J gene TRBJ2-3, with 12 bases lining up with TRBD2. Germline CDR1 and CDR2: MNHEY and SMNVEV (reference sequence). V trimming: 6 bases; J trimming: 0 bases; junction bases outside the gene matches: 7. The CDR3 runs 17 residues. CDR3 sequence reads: CASSSGTSGRSTDTQYF. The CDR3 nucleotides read TGTGCCAGCAGCTCCGGGACTAGCGGGCGTAGCACAGATACGCAGTATTTT.

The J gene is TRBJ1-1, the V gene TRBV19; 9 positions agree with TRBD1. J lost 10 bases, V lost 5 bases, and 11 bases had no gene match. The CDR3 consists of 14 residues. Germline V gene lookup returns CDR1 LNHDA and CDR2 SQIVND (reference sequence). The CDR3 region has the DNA TGTGCCAGTAGTCCGGGACAGGGCGCCCGGGGAGCTTTCTTT. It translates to CASSPGQGARGAFF.